A selection of T cell receptor beta chains follows, all from one sample in a study of control samples from healthy donors and cancer patients. Assay: immunoSEQ multiplex PCR; the TCRdb copy retains only in-frame clones and omits some. The table includes some 150,000 clones, about 90% detected once. Sequenced sample: blood. These receptors originate from a man in his late teens or twenties in good health. Both conserved end residues are trimmed from each CDR3. Not every row has a clone size; where given, it reads once, few, many or a size class.

TRBV13	NA	TRBJ2-7	ASSLGGYRVSYEQY
TRBV11-2	NA	TRBJ1-6	ASSLIRESYNSPLH
TRBV6-1	NA	TRBJ1-5	ASSDAVVNDQPQH
TRBV7-2	many	TRBJ2-7	ASSPTSPTYEQY
TRBV12-3/TRBV12-4	NA	TRBJ1-5	ASSLGEDQPQH
TRBV29-1	NA	TRBJ1-1	SVREGQNTEAF
TRBV18	NA	TRBJ2-7	ASSPGQPIYEQY
TRBV12-3/TRBV12-4	NA	TRBJ1-2	ASSLFGQPYT
TRBV7-6	NA	TRBJ1-3	ASSLSNPYLGNTIY
TRBV18	NA	TRBJ1-2	ASSPPVGRTTYGYT
TRBV2	once	TRBJ1-3	ASNTGVSGNTIY
TRBV6-5	NA	TRBJ1-5	ASIQSIPNQPQH
TRBV20-1	NA	TRBJ1-1	SASLDSLVNTEAF
TRBV6-5	NA	TRBJ1-6	ASSYGRVYSPLH
TRBV5-1	NA	TRBJ1-4	ASSFRDGVNEKLF
TRBV28	NA	TRBJ2-2	ASSLPDALTGELF
TRBV3-1/TRBV3-2	NA	TRBJ2-2	ASSHADWAGELF
TRBV19	NA	TRBJ1-2	ASSIEPTGGMNYGYT
TRBV3-1/TRBV3-2	NA	TRBJ2-1	ASSATVSYNEQF
TRBV7-3	once	TRBJ1-1	ASSLTRGDTEAF
TRBV7-9	NA	TRBJ1-1	ASSPPGHPEAF
TRBV11-1	NA	TRBJ2-5	ASSQANQETQY
TRBV9	NA	TRBJ2-7	ASSARDPGGEQY
TRBV30	once	TRBJ1-6	AWRRTLNSPLH
TRBV3-1/TRBV3-2	NA	TRBJ2-3	ASSQNPQSTDTQY
TRBV6-2/TRBV6-3	NA	TRBJ2-3	ASSYSGAGTPITDTQY
TRBV5-6	NA	TRBJ1-2	ASSFTEFNYGYT
TRBV18	NA	TRBJ1-2	ASSPSTRNGYT
TRBV7-3	NA	TRBJ2-2	ASSLQTAGTGELF
TRBV3-1/TRBV3-2	few	TRBJ2-5	ASSQKRGLARETQY
TRBV20-1	NA	TRBJ2-5	SASEQETQY
TRBV5-1	NA	TRBJ2-2	ASSHTGTGATGELF
TRBV7-8	NA	TRBJ1-6	ASVDPGNSPLH
TRBV29-1	NA	TRBJ2-4	SVRTQGSEAKNIQY
TRBV4-3	NA	TRBJ2-3	ASSLGTSGFTDTQY
TRBV19	once	TRBJ1-1	ASRGTHGAF
TRBV27	NA	TRBJ1-1	ASSLGSLNTEAF
TRBV5-1	few	TRBJ1-6	ASSLQDVKNSPLH
TRBV27	few	TRBJ2-7	ASSLLGGQDEQY
TRBV28	NA	TRBJ2-7	ASSLGVGEQY
TRBV4-3	NA	TRBJ1-4	ASSQYAEDEKLF
TRBV27	NA	TRBJ2-2	ASSSLGTSKLF
TRBV14	NA	TRBJ2-3	ASSQGWFGVLGTDTQY